Listed below are T cell receptor beta chains from one sample, sequenced in a study of technical replicates of blood from a few donors. Data came from immunoSEQ multiplex PCR; TCRdb stores just in-frame clones and leaves some out. The sample shows some 50,000 clones, about 95% of them seen only once. Sequences were obtained from T cells isolated from PBMCs. The source of these receptors is a human donor in good health. The CDR3 runs from the conserved cysteine through the conserved F or W. D genes are given only for firm matches. Size tells how often a clone was seen (once, few, many) or the class of an expanded clone, and some rows leave it out.

once	TRBV6-6	NA	TRBJ2-7	TGTGCCAGCAGTTACGGGCTAGCCTCCTACGAGCAGTACTTC	CASSYGLASYEQYF
NA	TRBV9	TRBD2	TRBJ2-2	TGTGCCAGCAGCGTTAGCGGGACCGGGGAGCTGTTTTTT	CASSVSGTGELFF
NA	TRBV5-1	TRBD1	TRBJ1-2	TGCGCCAGCAGCTGGGGTTTAGACAGGGGCGTCGGGGGCTACACCTTC	CASSWGLDRGVGGYTF
once	TRBV28	NA	TRBJ2-3	TGTGCCAGCAGTCCATCAACACTAGGCACAGATACGCAGTATTTT	CASSPSTLGTDTQYF
NA	TRBV6-5	NA	TRBJ2-7	TGTGCCAGCAGTTACTCGACACAGTCCTACGAGCAGTACTTC	CASSYSTQSYEQYF
NA	TRBV7-8	TRBD1	TRBJ2-2	TGTGCCAGCAGCCCTTACAGGGGGCCAAACACCGGGGAGCTGTTTTTT	CASSPYRGPNTGELFF
NA	TRBV11-2	NA	TRBJ1-2	TGTGCCAGCAGCCCAACGTCCCGACAGTTTTATGGCTACACCTTC	CASSPTSRQFYGYTF
NA	TRBV10-2	NA	TRBJ2-2	TGCGCCGCAGGCGGGGAGCTGTTTTTT	CAAGGELFF
NA	TRBV18	NA	TRBJ1-1	TGTGCCAGCTCACCATTAAGAGACACTGAAGCTTTCTTT	CASSPLRDTEAFF
NA	TRBV10-3	NA	TRBJ2-6	TGTGCCATCAGGGAAACAGGGCCTGGGGCCAACGTCCTGACTTTC	CAIRETGPGANVLTF
NA	TRBV6-6	TRBD2	TRBJ2-1	TGTGCCAGCGGGGGGGGAGGGTCTTACAATGAGCAGTTCTTC	CASGGGGSYNEQFF
NA	TRBV29-1	TRBD1	TRBJ2-3	TGCAGCGTTGAGGACAGGGATTACACAGATACGCAGTATTTT	CSVEDRDYTDTQYF
once	TRBV6-5	NA	TRBJ1-6	TGTGCCAGCAGTTACTCGATCGGGGGGCTAAATTCACCCCTCCACTTT	CASSYSIGGLNSPLHF
NA	TRBV10-2	TRBD1	TRBJ1-2	TGCGCCAGCAGTTGGGACAGACAGTATGGCTACACCTTC	CASSWDRQYGYTF
NA	TRBV7-9	NA	TRBJ2-5	TGTGCCAGCAGTCCGCAGGTCTACCAAGAGACCCAGTACTTC	CASSPQVYQETQYF
NA	TRBV6-5	NA	TRBJ2-4	TGTGCCAGCAGTTACTTCAGTCGCTTAGCCAAAAACATTCAGTACTTC	CASSYFSRLAKNIQYF
NA	TRBV6-5	TRBD2	TRBJ2-7	TGTGCCAGCAGTTACCTTGGCGGGAGTTCCTACGAGCAGTACTTC	CASSYLGGSSYEQYF
NA	TRBV7-9	NA	TRBJ2-7	TGTGCCAGCAGCTTAGTGGAGCGCGACGAGCAGTACTTC	CASSLVERDEQYF
once	TRBV6-6	NA	TRBJ1-2	TGTGCCAGCAGTGAGGGTCCATATGGCTACACCTTC	CASSEGPYGYTF
NA	TRBV6-6	TRBD1	TRBJ1-2	TGTGCCAGCAGTGACAGGGTGTCTAACTATGGCTACACCTTC	CASSDRVSNYGYTF
NA	TRBV7-2	NA	TRBJ2-7	TGTGCCAGCAGCACCCGACGGAGTTCGACCTACGAGCAGTACTTC	CASSTRRSSTYEQYF
NA	TRBV11-2	NA	TRBJ1-2	TGTGCCAGCAGCCCTAATGATAACTATGGCTACACCTTC	CASSPNDNYGYTF
NA	TRBV14	NA	TRBJ2-2	TGTGCCAGCAGCCAAGGGCCCCTCTCTCTGGACACTAACACCGGGGAGCTGTTTTTT	CASSQGPLSLDTNTGELFF
NA	TRBV9	TRBD2	TRBJ2-5	TGTGCCAGCAGCTTAGGACTAGCGGGGGGGAGAGGTGAGACCCAGTACTTC	CASSLGLAGGRGETQYF